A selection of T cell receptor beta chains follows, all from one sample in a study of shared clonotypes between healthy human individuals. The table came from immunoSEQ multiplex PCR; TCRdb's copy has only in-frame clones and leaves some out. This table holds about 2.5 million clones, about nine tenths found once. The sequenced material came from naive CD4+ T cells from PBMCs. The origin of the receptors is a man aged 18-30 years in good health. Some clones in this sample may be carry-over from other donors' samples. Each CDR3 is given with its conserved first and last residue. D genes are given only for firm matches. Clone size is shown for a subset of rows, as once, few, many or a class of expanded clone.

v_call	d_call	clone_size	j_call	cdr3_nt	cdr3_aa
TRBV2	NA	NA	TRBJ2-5	TGTGCCGGGCTCCGGGGTACGGGGCAAGAGACCCAGTACTTC	CAGLRGTGQETQYF
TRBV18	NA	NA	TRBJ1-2	TGTGCCAGCTCACCACTAAATGTCAGGGGCTATGGCTACACCTTC	CASSPLNVRGYGYTF
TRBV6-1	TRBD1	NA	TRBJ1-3	TGTGCCAGCAGTGCCCGTCCGGGACAGAACTCTGGAAACACCATATATTTT	CASSARPGQNSGNTIYF
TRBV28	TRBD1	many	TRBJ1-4	TGTGCCAGCAGTTTATGGGACAGGGGTGAAAAACTGTTTTTT	CASSLWDRGEKLFF
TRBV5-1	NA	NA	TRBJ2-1	TGCGCCAGCAGCGAGGGGGTACCCTCCTACAATGAGCAGTTCTTC	CASSEGVPSYNEQFF
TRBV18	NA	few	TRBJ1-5	TGTGCCAGCTCACCATACGGGACGGACAATCAGCCCCAGCATTTT	CASSPYGTDNQPQHF
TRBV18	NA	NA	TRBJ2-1	TGTGCCAGCTCACTGGTTGGCAATGAGCAGTTCTTC	CASSLVGNEQFF
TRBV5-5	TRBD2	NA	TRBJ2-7	TGTGCCAGCAGCATTCCGGGGGGGCTCTACGAGCAGTACTTC	CASSIPGGLYEQYF
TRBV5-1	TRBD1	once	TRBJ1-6	TGCGCCAGCAGCTTAGAACCAAGCCGACAGGGCGGTAATTCACCCCTCCACTTT	CASSLEPSRQGGNSPLHF
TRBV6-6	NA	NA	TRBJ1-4	TGTGCCAGCAGTTACCTACAACAGGAAAGTAATGAAAAACTGTTTTTT	CASSYLQQESNEKLFF
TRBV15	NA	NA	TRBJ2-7	TGTGCCACCAGCAGAGATGGATCCTACGAGCAGTACTTC	CATSRDGSYEQYF
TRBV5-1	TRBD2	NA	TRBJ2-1	TGCGCCAGCAGATCCCGCGGGAGGGAGAGCAATGAGCAGTTCTTC	CASRSRGRESNEQFF
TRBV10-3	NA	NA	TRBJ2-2	TGTGCCATCAGTGAACGCCAGGGGCGTAACACCGGGGAGCTGTTTTTT	CAISERQGRNTGELFF
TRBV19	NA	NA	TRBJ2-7	TGTGCCAGTAGTATCCGCGCCGTAGGCTACGAGCAGTACTTC	CASSIRAVGYEQYF
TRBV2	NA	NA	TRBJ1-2	TGTGCCAGCAGGAGCCTCCCGGAAAACTATGGCTACACCTTC	CASRSLPENYGYTF
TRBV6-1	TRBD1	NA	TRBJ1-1	TGTGCCAGCAGTGAAGTATCGTACAGGGGGGCTTTCTTT	CASSEVSYRGAFF
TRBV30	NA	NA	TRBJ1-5	TGTGCCTGGAGTGAGGACAGCAATCAGCCCCAGCATTTT	CAWSEDSNQPQHF
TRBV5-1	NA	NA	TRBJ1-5	TGCGCCAGCAGCTTGGGAGACAGCTATAGCAATCAGCCCCAGCATTTT	CASSLGDSYSNQPQHF
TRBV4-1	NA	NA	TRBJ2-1	TGCGCCAGCAGCCAAGAAGGGAGGCTAGGCCGGCAGTTCTTC	CASSQEGRLGRQFF
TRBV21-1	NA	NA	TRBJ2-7	TGTGCCAGCAGCAAAGAGGCTTACTACGAGCAGTACTTC	CASSKEAYYEQYF
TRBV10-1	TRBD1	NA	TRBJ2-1	TGCGCCAGCAGTGGGACAGGGGAAGCGTGGTTCTTC	CASSGTGEAWFF
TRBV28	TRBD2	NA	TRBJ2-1	TGTGCCAGCAGTTTCTATCTAGCGGCCTACAATGAGCAGTTCTTC	CASSFYLAAYNEQFF
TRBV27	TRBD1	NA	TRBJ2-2	TGTGCCAGCAGTTTATCCCGGACAGGGGCCCCCACCGGGGAGCTGTTTTTT	CASSLSRTGAPTGELFF
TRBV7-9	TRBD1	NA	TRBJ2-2	TGTGCCAGCAGCCCTCTGACAGGGGGGTCGTCCGGGGAGCTGTTTTTT	CASSPLTGGSSGELFF
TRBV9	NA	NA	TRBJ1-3	TGTGCCAGCTCTCGGGGGGAGCACTCTGGAAACACCATATATTTT	CASSRGEHSGNTIYF
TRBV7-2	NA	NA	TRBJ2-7	TGTGCCAGCAGCTTAGTCGAGGGCCCTGGCGAGCAGTACTTC	CASSLVEGPGEQYF
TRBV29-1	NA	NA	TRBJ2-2	TGCAGCGTTGGAGGCAAAGTGAACACCGGGGAGCTGTTTTTT	CSVGGKVNTGELFF
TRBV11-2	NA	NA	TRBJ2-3	TGTGCCAGCAGCTCCACAGGGAGAAAAACAGATACGCAGTATTTT	CASSSTGRKTDTQYF
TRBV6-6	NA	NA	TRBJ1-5	TGTGCCAGCAGGTCGGGAGGGATCAATCAGCCCCAGCATTTT	CASRSGGINQPQHF
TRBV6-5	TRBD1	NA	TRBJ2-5	TGTGCCAGCAGTTACTCGACAGGGGGTCAAGAGACCCAGTACTTC	CASSYSTGGQETQYF
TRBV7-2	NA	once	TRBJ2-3	TGTGCCAGCAGCTTTACAAAGTTCGCGGATACGCAGTATTTT	CASSFTKFADTQYF
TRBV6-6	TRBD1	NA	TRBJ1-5	TGTGCCACCTTAGACAGGGCAAATCAGCCCCAGCATTTT	CATLDRANQPQHF
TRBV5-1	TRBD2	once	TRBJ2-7	TGCGCCAGCAGCGGAGAGACTAGCGCCTACGAGCAGTACTTC	CASSGETSAYEQYF
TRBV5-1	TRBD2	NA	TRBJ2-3	TGCGCCAGCAGCGTAACGGGAGGGGCAGATACGCAGTATTTT	CASSVTGGADTQYF
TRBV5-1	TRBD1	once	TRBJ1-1	TGCGCCAGCAGCTTGGGGCAAACAGGGGGGATGAACACTGAAGCTTTCTTT	CASSLGQTGGMNTEAFF
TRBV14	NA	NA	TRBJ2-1	TGTGCCAGCAGCCTCGCGCTAGGCCCTCATGAGCAGTTCTTC	CASSLALGPHEQFF
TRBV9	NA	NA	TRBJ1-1	TGTGCCAGCAGCGTAGCTATGAACACTGAAGCTTTCTTT	CASSVAMNTEAFF
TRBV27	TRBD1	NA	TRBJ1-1	TGTGCCAGCAGTCCTCCCCCGGGACAGGGGGCGCGGAGAAACACTGAAGCTTTCTTT	CASSPPPGQGARRNTEAFF
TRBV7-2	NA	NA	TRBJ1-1	TGTGCCAGCAGCTTAGCGGCAGGGATGACTGAAGCTTTCTTT	CASSLAAGMTEAFF
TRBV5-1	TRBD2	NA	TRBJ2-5	TGCGCCAGCAGCTTGGGGTTAGCGGGACAAGAGACCCAGTACTTC	CASSLGLAGQETQYF
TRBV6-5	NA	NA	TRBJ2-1	TGTGCCAGCAGTTACTCAGGAAATGAGCAGTTCTTC	CASSYSGNEQFF
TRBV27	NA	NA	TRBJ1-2	TGTGCCAGCAGTCCACAGACAGCCTATGGCTACACCTTC	CASSPQTAYGYTF
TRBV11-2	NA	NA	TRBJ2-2	TGTGCCAGCCGCCATCCAGGGAGAGGTAACACCGGGGAGCTGTTTTTT	CASRHPGRGNTGELFF
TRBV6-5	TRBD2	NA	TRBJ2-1	TGTGCCAGCAGTTACGGTGGCGGGAGGGCCCATGAGCAGTTCTTC	CASSYGGGRAHEQFF